The 10 T cell receptor beta chains given below trace back to one sample, sequenced in a study of T cells in Graves' hyperthyroidism and ophthalmopathy. Amplified TCR beta CDR3 regions came from RNA transcripts. Carried out on the TCR CDR3, a first-round RT-PCR used the HTBI primer set. TCRdb reprocessed the multiplex PCR reads via MiXCR and lists one record per CDR3 protein. The sample lists a few hundred thousand distinct CDR3 sequences; under 25% were seen once. The sequenced sample consisted of blood. Receptors originate from a woman aged 45 to 65 with Graves' hyperthyroidism.

This clonotype was observed many times. V usage is TRBV6-1 and J usage is TRBJ1-2; 8 bases agree with TRBD1. CDR1 and CDR2 from the germline V gene are MNHNS and SASEGT. This CDR3 has 13 residues. Germline trimming cut 7 bases from V and 6 bases from J; bases unmatched to any gene: 7. The CDR3, as DNA: TGTGCCAGCACCCGAGACAGGGGCCATGGCTACACCTTC. As protein: CASTRDRGHGYTF.

This clonotype showed up just a few times. This sequence joins TRBV6-6 and TRBJ1-1; unclear D gene. The ends were cut back, 2 bases at V and 4 bases at J, with 11 bases in the middle. CDR1 and CDR2 from the germline V gene are MNHNY and SVGAGI (reference sequence). This CDR3 comprises 14 residues. CDR3 nucleotides: TGTGCCAGCAGTTACAGGGTTTCGGGCACTGAAGCTTTCTTT. Translation: CASSYRVSGTEAFF.

This clonotype was detected only a few times. This rearrangement joins TRBV19 to TRBJ2-7, with 8 bases fitting TRBD1. V shed 6 bases, J shed 3 bases, and the junction held 10 bases outside the gene matches. Germline CDR1 LNHDA, CDR2 SQIVND (reference sequence). The CDR3 length is 15 residues. DNA for the CDR3: TGTGCCAGTAGCCCCGGGACAGGACGAGTCTACGAGCAGTACTTC. It codes for CASSPGTGRVYEQYF.

The chain uses TRBV7-8 and TRBJ2-2; 8 positions match TRBD1. CDR3 size: 15 residues. The V gene's germline CDR1 is SGHVS and CDR2 FQNEAQ. V shed 1 base and J 7 bases; nucleotides not matched to a gene: 5. CDR3 in amino acids: CASSLEYRGNGELFF. The DNA for the CDR3 is TGTGCCAGCAGCTTAGAGTACAGGGGGAACGGGGAGCTGTTTTTT.

The chain carries TRBV7-3 and TRBJ2-7; 9 positions agree with TRBD1. After removal of 1 base from V and 3 bases from J, the junction contained 10 bases not matched to a gene. Looked up from germline, CDR1 is SGHTA and CDR2 is FQGTGA. The CDR3 contains 17 residues. CDR3 in DNA: TGTGCCAGCAGCTTAAAGGGTGGGACAGGGACGCACTACGAGCAGTACTTC. It codes for CASSLKGGTGTHYEQYF.

The rearrangement joins TRBV7-9 to TRBJ2-5, with D tentatively TRBD1 or TRBD2 (5 bases each). The V gene's germline CDR1 is SEHNR and CDR2 FQNEAQ (reference sequence). This CDR3 spans 16 amino acids. V was cut by 4 bases and J by 5 bases, with 20 bases left in between. This CDR3 reads CASSSTGTSNFETQYF. The CDR3 DNA sequence: TGTGCCAGCAGCTCGACGGGGACGTCCAATTTCGAGACCCAGTACTTC.

This clonotype was recorded many times. The chain joins TRBV12-3 or TRBV12-4 to TRBJ2-7; 8 bases agree with TRBD1. Germline trimming cut 2 bases from V and 3 bases from J; bases unmatched to any gene: 6. The CDR3 consists of 15 residues. CDR3 sequence: CASSLTGQEIYEQYF. CDR3 nucleotides: TGTGCCAGCAGTTTAACGGGACAGGAGATCTACGAGCAGTACTTC.

The chain couples TRBV19 to TRBJ1-5, with 9 bases identical to TRBD1. The germline CDR1 and CDR2 sequences are LNHDA and SQIVND (reference sequence). V was clipped by 9 bases and J by 6 bases; unmatched bases: 9. The CDR3 is 14 amino acids. The CDR3 region has the DNA TGTGCCAGCACGGACAGGGGTGGCGGTCAGCCCCAGCATTTT. Translation gives CASTDRGGGQPQHF.

The genes are TRBV10-1 and TRBJ2-2; 8 nucleotides align to TRBD2. Germline V gene sequence: CDR1 WNHNN, CDR2 SYGVQD (reference sequence). After removal of 6 bases from V and 2 bases from J, the junction contained 5 bases not matched to a gene. The CDR3 consists of 15 residues. Here the CDR3 DNA reads TGCGCCAGCAGCGAAGCGGGGGAAAACACCGGGGAGCTGTTTTTT. The encoded protein is CASSEAGENTGELFF.

This clonotype was observed a handful of times. This sequence joins TRBV2 and TRBJ1-2, with D possibly TRBD1 on 5 matching bases. In germline, CDR1 is SNHLY, CDR2 FYNNEI. The CDR3 extends over 13 amino acids. Trimming took off 5 bases at V and 6 bases at J, with 13 bases between the two ends. CDR3 sequence (DNA): TGTGCCAGCAGTTGGCGCAGGGAGGATGGCTACACCTTC. Residues: CASSWRREDGYTF.